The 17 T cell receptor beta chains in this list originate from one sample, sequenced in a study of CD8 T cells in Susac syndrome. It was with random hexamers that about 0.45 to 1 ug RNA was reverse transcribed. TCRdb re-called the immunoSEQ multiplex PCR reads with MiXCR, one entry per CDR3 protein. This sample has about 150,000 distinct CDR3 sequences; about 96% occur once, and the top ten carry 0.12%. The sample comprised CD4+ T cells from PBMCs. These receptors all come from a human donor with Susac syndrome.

The CDR3 protein is CASSTGLAPDTQYF. The CDR3 nucleotides are TGTGCCAGCAGCACCGGACTTGCCCCAGATACGCAGTATTTT. The V call is TRBV5-4, the J call TRBJ2-3; D possibly corresponds to TRBD2 (5 bases). CDR1 and CDR2 from the germline V gene are SGHNT and YYREEE (reference sequence). The CDR3 sequence is 14 residues long. Between the trimmed V and J ends, which lost 4 bases and 4 bases, there was a span of 13 bases.

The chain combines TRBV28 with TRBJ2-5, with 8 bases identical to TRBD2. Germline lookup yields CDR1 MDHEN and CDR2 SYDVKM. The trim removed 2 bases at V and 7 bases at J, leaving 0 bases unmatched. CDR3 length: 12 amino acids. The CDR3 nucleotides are TGTGCCAGCAGTTTAGCGGGAGGGACCCAGTACTTC. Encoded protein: CASSLAGGTQYF.

The CDR3 loop is CASSPDEGLAGITDTQYF. As DNA, the CDR3 is TGTGCCAGCAGTCCCGATGAAGGACTAGCGGGGATCACAGATACGCAGTATTTT. V and J are TRBV7-2 and TRBJ2-3, with TRBD2 identical over 12 bases. Trimming cost V 6 bases and J 2 bases; bases outside gene matches: 12. Germline CDR1 and CDR2: SGHTA and FQGNSA. The length of the CDR3 is 18 residues. The full variable domain, with the rest looked up from reference TRBV7-2 and TRBJ2-3, is GAGVSQSPSNKVTEKGKDVELRCDPISGHTALYWYRQSLGQGLEFLIYFQGNSAPDKSGLPSDRFSAERTGGSVSTLTIQRTQQEDSAVYLCASSPDEGLAGITDTQYFGPGTRLTVL.

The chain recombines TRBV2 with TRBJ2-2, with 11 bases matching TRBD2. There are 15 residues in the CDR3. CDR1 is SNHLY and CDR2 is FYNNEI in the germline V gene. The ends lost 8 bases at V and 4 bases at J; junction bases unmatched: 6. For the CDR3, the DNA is TGTGCCAGCGGCCGTACTAGCGGGGGCACCGGGGAGCTGTTTTTT. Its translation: CASGRTSGGTGELFF.

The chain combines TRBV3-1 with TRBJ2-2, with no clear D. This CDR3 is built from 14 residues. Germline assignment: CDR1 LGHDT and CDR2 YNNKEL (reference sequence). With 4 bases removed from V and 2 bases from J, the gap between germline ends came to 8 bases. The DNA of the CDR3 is TGTGCCAGCAGCCCCTCATCAAACACCGGGGAGCTGTTTTTT. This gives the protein CASSPSSNTGELFF.

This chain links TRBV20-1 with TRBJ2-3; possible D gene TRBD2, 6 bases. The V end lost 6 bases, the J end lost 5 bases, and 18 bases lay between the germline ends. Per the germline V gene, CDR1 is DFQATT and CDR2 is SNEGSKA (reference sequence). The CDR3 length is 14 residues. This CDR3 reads CSAGRLPLGDTQYF. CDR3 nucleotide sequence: TGCAGTGCCGGGAGACTGCCCCTGGGAGATACGCAGTATTTT.

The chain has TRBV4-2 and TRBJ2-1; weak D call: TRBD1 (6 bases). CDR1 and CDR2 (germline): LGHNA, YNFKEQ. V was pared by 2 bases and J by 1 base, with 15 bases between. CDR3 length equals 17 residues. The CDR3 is CASSQYPQGGSYNEQFF. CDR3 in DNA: TGTGCCAGCAGCCAATACCCTCAAGGGGGTTCCTACAATGAGCAGTTCTTC.

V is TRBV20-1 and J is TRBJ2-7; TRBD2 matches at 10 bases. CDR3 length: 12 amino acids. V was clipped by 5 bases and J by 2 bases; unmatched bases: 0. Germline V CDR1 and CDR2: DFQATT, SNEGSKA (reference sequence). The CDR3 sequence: CSALAGAYEQYV. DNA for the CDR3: TGCAGTGCTCTAGCGGGGGCCTACGAGCAGTACGTC.

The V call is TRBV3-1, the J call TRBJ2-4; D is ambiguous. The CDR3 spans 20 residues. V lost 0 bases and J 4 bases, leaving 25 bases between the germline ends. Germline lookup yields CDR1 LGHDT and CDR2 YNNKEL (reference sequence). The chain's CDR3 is CASSQDQYRPPLFLKNIQYF. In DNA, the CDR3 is TGTGCCAGCAGCCAAGATCAATATAGGCCACCGCTCTTCTTGAAAAACATTCAGTACTTC.

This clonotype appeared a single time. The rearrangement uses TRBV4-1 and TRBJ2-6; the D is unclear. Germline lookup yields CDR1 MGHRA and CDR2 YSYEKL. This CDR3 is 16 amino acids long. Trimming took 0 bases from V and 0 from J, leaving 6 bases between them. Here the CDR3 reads CASSQDWSSGANVLTF. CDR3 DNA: TGCGCCAGCAGCCAAGATTGGAGCTCTGGGGCCAACGTCCTGACTTTC.

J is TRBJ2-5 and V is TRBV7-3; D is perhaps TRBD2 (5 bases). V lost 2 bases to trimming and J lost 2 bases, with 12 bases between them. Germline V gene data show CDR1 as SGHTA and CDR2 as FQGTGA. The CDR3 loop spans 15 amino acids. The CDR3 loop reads CASSLSASGQETQYF. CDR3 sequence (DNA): TGTGCCAGCAGCTTATCGGCGAGCGGACAAGAGACCCAGTACTTC.

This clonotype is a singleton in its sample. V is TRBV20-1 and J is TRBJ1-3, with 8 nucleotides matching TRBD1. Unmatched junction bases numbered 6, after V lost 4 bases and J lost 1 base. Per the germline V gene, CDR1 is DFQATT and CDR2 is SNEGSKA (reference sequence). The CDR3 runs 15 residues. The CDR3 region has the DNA TGCAGTGCTACCAAGGACAGGGTGTCTGGAAACACCATATATTTT. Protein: CSATKDRVSGNTIYF.

The CDR3 coding sequence is TGCAGCGTTGGATCCCTAGCGGGGGGGGGTGAGCAGTTCTTC. This translates into CSVGSLAGGGEQFF. The chain employs TRBV29-1 and TRBJ2-1; 12 nucleotides agree with TRBD2. The length of the CDR3 is 14 residues. V shed 4 bases, J shed 9 bases, and the junction held 7 bases outside the gene matches. Germline V CDR1 and CDR2: SQVTM, ANQGSEA.

Here the CDR3 DNA reads TGTGCCAGCAGTACAGGGGGTGTGTATGGCTACACCTTC. This codes for CASSTGGVYGYTF. V and J are TRBV12-3 or TRBV12-4 and TRBJ1-2, with 8 bases that match TRBD1. V lost 5 bases and J lost 5; bases outside the gene matches: 4. The CDR3 has 13 residues.

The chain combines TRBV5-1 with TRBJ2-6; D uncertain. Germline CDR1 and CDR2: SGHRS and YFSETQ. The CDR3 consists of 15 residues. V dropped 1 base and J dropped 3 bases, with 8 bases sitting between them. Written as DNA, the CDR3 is TGCGCCAGCAGCTTGCAGGTGGTTGGGGCCAACGTCCTGACTTTC. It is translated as CASSLQVVGANVLTF.

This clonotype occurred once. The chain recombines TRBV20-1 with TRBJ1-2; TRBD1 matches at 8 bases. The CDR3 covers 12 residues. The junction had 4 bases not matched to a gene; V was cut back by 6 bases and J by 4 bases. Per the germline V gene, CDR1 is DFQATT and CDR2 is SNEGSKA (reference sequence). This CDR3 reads CSAGTGRYGYTF. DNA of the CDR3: TGCAGTGCCGGGACAGGCCGCTATGGCTACACCTTC.

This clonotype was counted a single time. The CDR3 here is CSVLDTLGYTF. The CDR3 DNA is TGCAGCGTACTAGACACACTTGGCTACACCTTC. V gene TRBV29-1 combines with J gene TRBJ1-2; D is ambiguous. Per germline, CDR1 SQVTM and CDR2 ANQGSEA. The length of the CDR3 is 11 residues. V lost 6 bases and J lost 7, with 12 bases in between.